This TCR beta chain was captured by sequencing in a study of T-cell reconstitution after alpha-beta-depleted transplantation in children (dated by TCRdb to about 2016). Broadly, across the study: T-cell immune reconstitution after TCRalphabeta/CD19-depleted allogeneic hematopoietic cell transplantation in children was quantitatively tracked in the study by means of TCR repertoire profiling. What the research found in general, with its limitations: Apparently early alphabetaT-cell count recovery about two months after transplant reportedly relied on only several hundred rapidly expanded clones derived from non-depleted graft cells. The high TCRbeta diversity at day 60 in some patients was ascribed to recipient T cells and intrathymic progenitors that had survived conditioning. Over subsequent months, a decline in hyperexpanded clone frequencies was noted, and after one year, T-cell counts and TCRbeta diversity were mostly ascribed to newly produced T cells.

This clonotype was picked up a small number of times. The antigen it recognizes is unknown. Per-nucleotide qualities are absent, and no much larger clonotype sits a single base away. The method was PCR. TCRdb shows the sequencer as Illumina HiSeq 2500. Molecular barcoding was employed in the preparation of TCR libraries, with unique molecular identifiers being used to normalize TCRbeta repertoire quantification. TCRdb took the public reads, trimmed them with fastp at Q25, ran MiXCR for clone calling and kept in-frame beta chains. Duplicate CDR3 protein sequences are folded into a single record with the most common DNA and genes. The table for this sample lists about 980,000 distinct CDR3 sequences; about 31% of them were counted only once. The top ten constitute over 25% of the sample. Spanning cysteine to phenylalanine, the CDR3 consists of 15 amino acids. Here the CDR3 DNA is all that survives: 45 bases in frame from base 1. V and J lose 5 bases and 0 bases, and a span of 11 bases separates them. CDR1 SGHTA and CDR2 FQGNSA are derived from the germline V gene.

Taken with the paper, the label for treatment or condition translates to: allogeneic hematopoietic cell transplantation with graft depleted of TCRalphabeta T cells and CD19 B cells. Transplant recipients were children who received TCRalphabeta/CD19-depleted allogeneic hematopoietic cell grafts. The source was PBMCs, mostly from graft donor cells, collected 360 days after TCRalphabeta/CD19-depleted stem cell transplant. The TCR originated in a boy under three years old who had a stem cell transplant for SCID, so the T cells may come from the graft donor. The chain is encoded by TRBV7-2 joined to TRBJ2-1, with no D gene named confidently. Here the CDR3 is given as CASSRGGYSYNEQFF. The DNA sequence reads TGTGCCAGCAGCCGAGGCGGTTACTCCTACAATGAGCAGTTCTTC.